These 19 T cell receptor beta chains were sequenced from one sample in a study of blood T cell repertoires in COVID-19. The assay was immunoSEQ multiplex PCR, and TCRdb's table has in-frame clones only and misses some. There are about 240,000 clones in the sample; approximately 90% occur only once, and about 4% lies in the top ten. Specimen: PBMCs or T cells enriched from blood (not recorded which). These receptors were taken from a woman aged 30 to 39 who had recovered from COVID-19.

The CDR3 DNA follows: TGCGCCAGCAGCCAAGGGACAGCCGGGGAGCTGTTTTTT. Encoded protein: CASSQGTAGELFF. The V gene is TRBV5-1, the J gene TRBJ2-2; TRBD1 aligns across 7 bases. Losses at the gene ends were 4 bases for V and 6 bases for J; bases not matched to a gene: 3. Germline CDR1 SGHRS, CDR2 YFSETQ. CDR3 length: 13 amino acids.

This rearrangement joins TRBV30 to TRBJ1-4; D might be TRBD1 (6 bases). CDR1 is GTSNPN and CDR2 is SVGIG in the germline V gene (reference sequence). V lost 2 bases to trimming and J lost 16 bases, with 14 bases between them. The CDR3 has 11 residues. DNA for the CDR3: TGTGCCTGGAGTCTAAACAGGGAGCGGTTTTTT. It codes for CAWSLNRERFF.

The sample holds one count of this clone. The CDR3 loop reads CASSQDRASIGDTQYF. For the CDR3, the DNA is TGCGCCAGCAGCCAAGATCGAGCTAGCATTGGAGATACGCAGTATTTT. This chain joins TRBV4-3 and TRBJ2-3; D is possibly TRBD2 (5 bases). With 0 bases removed from V and 5 bases from J, the gap between germline ends came to 15 bases. CDR3 length equals 16 residues. Germline CDR1 LGHNA, CDR2 YSLEER.

The V and J genes are TRBV3-1 (or the pseudogene TRBV3-2) and TRBJ1-6, with a possible D match to TRBD1 (6 bases). The CDR3 spans 16 residues. Deletions cut 1 base from V and 3 bases from J, with 10 bases between. CDR1 and CDR2 from the germline V gene are LGHDT and YNNKEL (reference sequence). CDR3 coding DNA: TGTGCCAGCAGCCAAGGACAGGACAGCTATAATTCACCCCTCCACTTT. Translated, it gives CASSQGQDSYNSPLHF.

The genes are TRBV3-1 (or the pseudogene TRBV3-2) and TRBJ1-3; weak D call: TRBD1 (6 bases). The germline V and J ends were trimmed by 2 bases and 5 bases, with 13 bases remaining between them. Germline CDR1 is LGHDT and CDR2 is YNNKEL (reference sequence). The CDR3 is made up of 15 amino acids. The DNA of the CDR3 is TGTGCCAGCAGCCAACAACCGGGACACCGAAACACCATATATTTT. Protein sequence: CASSQQPGHRNTIYF.

This clone was seen more than once but under ten times. The chain joins TRBV7-2 to TRBJ2-7, with D perhaps TRBD2 (5 bases). From germline, CDR1 is SGHTA and CDR2 FQGNSA. V shed 0 bases and J shed 2 bases, with 14 bases lying between them. The CDR3 extends over 16 amino acids. The DNA for the CDR3 is TGTGCCAGCAGCTTAGCGGAGCAGAGGCGGGCCTACGAGCAGTACTTC. It specifies CASSLAEQRRAYEQYF.

This CDR3 reads CASSVLWGGPGTGELFF. The CDR3 coding sequence is TGTGCCAGCAGCGTACTCTGGGGGGGCCCGGGGACCGGGGAGCTGTTTTTT. V usage is TRBV9 and J usage is TRBJ2-2, with D tentatively TRBD2 (7 bases). Trimming shortened V by 1 base and J by 5 bases, and 18 bases separated the two germline ends. CDR3 length: 17 residues. CDR1 and CDR2 from the germline V gene are SGDLS and YYNGEE. The whole variable domain, remainder taken from reference TRBV9 and TRBJ2-2, is DSGVTQTPKHLITATGQRVTLRCSPRSGDLSVYWYQQSLDQGLQFLIQYYNGEERAKGNILERFSAQQFPDLHSELNLSSLELGDSALYFCASSVLWGGPGTGELFFGEGSRLTVL.

The chain is built from TRBV21-1 and TRBJ2-7; the D call in the table, TRBD2, was not verified against the DNA. TRBV21-1 is a documented pseudogene. The CDR3 runs to 19 residues. CDR3: CASSKWAPEKTSGGYEQYF. In DNA, the CDR3 is TGTGCCAGCAGCAAATGGGCTCCCGAAAAGACTAGCGGGGGATACGAGCAGTACTTC.

The chain joins TRBV28 to TRBJ1-2, with 8 bases that match TRBD1. CDR3 length: 15 amino acids. CDR1 and CDR2 from the germline V gene are MDHEN and SYDVKM. J gave up 6 bases and V 8 bases, and 14 bases lay outside the gene matches. The DNA for the CDR3 is TGTGCCAGCCGCCTCTCAGGGGGCAGGATCGATGGCTACACCTTC. This codes for CASRLSGGRIDGYTF.

The chain joins TRBV6-5 to TRBJ1-3; 7 bases map to TRBD1. Germline V gene lookup returns CDR1 MNHEY and CDR2 SVGAGI. V trimming: 7 bases; J trimming: 2 bases; junction bases outside the gene matches: 5. CDR3 length equals 14 residues. CDR3 amino acids: CASIKTGPGNTIYF. The CDR3 nucleotides read TGTGCCAGCATTAAGACAGGGCCTGGAAACACCATATATTTT.

The chain joins TRBV7-9 to TRBJ1-3; D gene ambiguous. V lost 7 bases and J 4 bases, leaving 8 bases between the germline ends. CDR3 length: 12 residues. Germline loops: CDR1 SEHNR, CDR2 FQNEAQ (reference sequence). This CDR3 is CASTSQGNTIYF. In nucleotides, the CDR3 is TGTGCCAGCACGTCACAGGGAAACACCATATATTTT.

The gene calls are TRBV10-3 and TRBJ1-1; TRBD1 might be the D (6 bases). V lost 6 bases and J 1 base, leaving 12 bases between the germline ends. The CDR3 sequence is 14 residues long. Per germline, CDR1 ENHRY and CDR2 SYGVKD. The CDR3 nucleotides are TGTGCCATCAGGGTGCCGGGACAGAACACTGAAGCTTTCTTT. Its translation is CAIRVPGQNTEAFF.

The chain links TRBV5-1 to TRBJ2-3, with 7 bases fitting TRBD2. V lost 2 bases and J lost 3; bases outside the gene matches: 9. The CDR3 totals 16 residues. Germline CDR1 reads SGHRS; CDR2 reads YFSETQ. The CDR3 nucleotides read TGCGCCAGCAGCTTCCGTGGGGGGGTAAGGACAGATACGCAGTATTTT. It yields the protein CASSFRGGVRTDTQYF. Full variable domain (rest looked up from reference TRBV5-1 and TRBJ2-3): KAGVTQTPRYLIKTRGQQVTLSCSPISGHRSVSWYQQTPGQGLQFLFEYFSETQRNKGNFPGRFSGRQFSNSRSEMNVSTLELGDSALYLCASSFRGGVRTDTQYFGPGTRLTVL.

V gene TRBV10-3 combines with J gene TRBJ2-3; 10 nucleotides align to TRBD2. Germline lookup yields CDR1 ENHRY and CDR2 SYGVKD. The ends lost 3 bases at V and 5 bases at J; junction bases unmatched: 11. The CDR3 is 17 amino acids. In DNA form, the CDR3 reads TGTGCCATCAGTGACCCGGGACTAGCGCTGAAGGGAGATACGCAGTATTTT. This sequence encodes CAISDPGLALKGDTQYF.

This chain uses TRBV9 with TRBJ2-2, with D hard to call. Per germline, CDR1 SGDLS and CDR2 YYNGEE. The V end was cut by 3 bases, the J end by 3 bases, with 6 bases between. The CDR3 length is 13 residues. The CDR3 reads CASSAGDTGELFF. Here the CDR3 DNA reads TGTGCCAGCAGCGCGGGTGACACCGGGGAGCTGTTTTTT.

The chain joins TRBV7-2 to TRBJ2-2; TRBD2 might be the D (6 bases). Germline CDR1 and CDR2: SGHTA and FQGNSA. This CDR3 region has 16 residues. V shed 5 bases and J shed 4 bases, with 17 bases lying between them. The CDR3, as DNA: TGTGCCAGCAGCACCCGGGGGAGGTTTGTCACCGGGGAGCTGTTTTTT. Encoded protein: CASSTRGRFVTGELFF.

This rearrangement joins TRBV9 to TRBJ2-7, with 9 bases lining up with TRBD2. The CDR3 is 15 residues long. From germline, CDR1 is SGDLS and CDR2 YYNGEE. J lost 3 bases, V lost 0 bases, and 4 bases had no gene match. The CDR3 DNA reads TGTGCCAGCAGCGTAGGTAGCGGGAGCGACTACGAGCAGTACTTC. This codes for CASSVGSGSDYEQYF.

The V call is TRBV27, the J call TRBJ1-1; a possible D gene is TRBD1 (5 bases). From germline, CDR1 is MNHEY and CDR2 SMNVEV (reference sequence). This CDR3 contains 13 residues. The V and J ends lost 5 bases and 7 bases respectively, with 14 bases between them. In nucleotides, the CDR3 is TGTGCCAGCAGTCCCGGCGGGGGAATTGAAGCTTTCTTT. Amino acid sequence: CASSPGGGIEAFF.

This clone was seen more than once but under ten times. The CDR3 nucleotides are TGTGCCAGCAGTTACTCCCCCTTGAAGGGGACCGGGGAGCTGTTTTTT. This translates into CASSYSPLKGTGELFF. This chain joins TRBV6-2 or TRBV6-3 and TRBJ2-2; D is possibly TRBD1 (5 bases). CDR1 and CDR2 from the germline V gene are MNHEY and SVGEGT. V lost 0 bases and J 5 bases, leaving 13 bases between the germline ends. This CDR3 is 16 amino acids long.